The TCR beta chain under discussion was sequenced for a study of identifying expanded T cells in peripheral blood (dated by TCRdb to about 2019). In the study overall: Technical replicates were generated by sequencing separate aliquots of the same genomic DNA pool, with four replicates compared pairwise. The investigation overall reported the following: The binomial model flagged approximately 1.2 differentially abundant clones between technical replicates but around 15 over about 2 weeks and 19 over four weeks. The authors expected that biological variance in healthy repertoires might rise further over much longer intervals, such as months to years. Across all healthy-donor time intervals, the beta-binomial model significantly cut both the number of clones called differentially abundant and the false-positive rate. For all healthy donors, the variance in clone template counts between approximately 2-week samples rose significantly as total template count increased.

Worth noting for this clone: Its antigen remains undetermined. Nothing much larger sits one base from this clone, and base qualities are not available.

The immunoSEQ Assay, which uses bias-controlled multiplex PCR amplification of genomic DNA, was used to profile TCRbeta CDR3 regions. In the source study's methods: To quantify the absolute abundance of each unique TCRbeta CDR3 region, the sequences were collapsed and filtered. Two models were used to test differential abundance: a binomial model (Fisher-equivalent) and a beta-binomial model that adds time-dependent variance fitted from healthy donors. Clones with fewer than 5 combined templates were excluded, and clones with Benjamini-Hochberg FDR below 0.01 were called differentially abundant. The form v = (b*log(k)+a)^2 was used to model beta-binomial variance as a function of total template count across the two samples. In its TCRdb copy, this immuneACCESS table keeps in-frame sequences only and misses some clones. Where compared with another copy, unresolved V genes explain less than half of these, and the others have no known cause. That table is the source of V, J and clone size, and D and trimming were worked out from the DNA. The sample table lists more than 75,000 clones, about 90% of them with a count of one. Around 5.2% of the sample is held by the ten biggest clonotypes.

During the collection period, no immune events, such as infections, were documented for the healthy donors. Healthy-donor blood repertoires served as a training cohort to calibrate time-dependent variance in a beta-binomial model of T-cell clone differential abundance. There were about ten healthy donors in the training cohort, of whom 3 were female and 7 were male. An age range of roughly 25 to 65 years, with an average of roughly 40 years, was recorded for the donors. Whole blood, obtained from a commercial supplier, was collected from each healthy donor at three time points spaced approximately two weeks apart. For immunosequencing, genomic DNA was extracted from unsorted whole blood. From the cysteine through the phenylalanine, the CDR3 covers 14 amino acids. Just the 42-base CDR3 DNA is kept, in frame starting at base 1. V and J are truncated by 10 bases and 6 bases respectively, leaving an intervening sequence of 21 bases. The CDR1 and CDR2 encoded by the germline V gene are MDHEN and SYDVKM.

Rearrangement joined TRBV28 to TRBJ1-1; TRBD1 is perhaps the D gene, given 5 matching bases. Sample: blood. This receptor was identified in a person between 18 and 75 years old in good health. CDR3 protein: CATQERGMKAEAFF. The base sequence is TGTGCCACTCAGGAAAGGGGAATGAAGGCTGAAGCTTTCTTT.